This section outlines one T cell receptor beta chain sequence together with its context. Both 60 Vbeta primers and 13 Jbeta primers went into the PCR. Here immunoSEQ multiplex PCR was the method, and the copy in TCRdb shows in-frame clones only, minus some. This table lists fewer than 85,000 clones. This record belongs to a study of cytomegalovirus exposure and HLA in healthy donors. The receptor was isolated from a man in his thirties or forties in good health and CMV-seronegative. Sequencing input: PBMCs.

In DNA, the CDR3 is TGTGCCAGCAGTTTCCCTGGGTCCAGGGTTAGCTACACCTTC. It codes for CASSFPGSRVSYTF. V and J are TRBV28 and TRBJ1-2, with D possibly matching TRBD1 (5 bases). The CDR3 consists of 14 residues. CDR1 MDHEN and CDR2 SYDVKM come from the germline V gene. Trimming cost V 3 bases and J 9 bases, with 17 bases left between them.